Each of the 18 T cell receptor beta chains below was sequenced from the same sample in a study of T-cell memory formation after mild COVID-19. TCRdb independently ran MiXCR on the 5' RACE reads; one entry per CDR3 protein. The data show 450,000 to 700,000 distinct CDR3 sequences, with approximately 19% seen just once and 9.5% to 15% held by the top ten. The sequencing input was PBMCs or a T cell subset sorted from them (not recorded which). The receptor source for this set is an adult woman who had mild COVID-19 (a few samples of this study predate the infection). Cell type and time point are not known.

This clonotype was counted a few times. CDR3 in DNA: TGCGCCAGCAGCGTCGGGACAGGGCGGCAAGAGACCCAGTACTTC. Its translation: CASSVGTGRQETQYF. The chain recombines TRBV5-1 with TRBJ2-5, with 9 bases that match TRBD1. Germline V CDR1 and CDR2: SGHRS, YFSETQ. This CDR3 has 15 residues. V shed 4 bases and J 2 bases; nucleotides not matched to a gene: 6. Combining the CDR3 with reference TRBV5-1 and TRBJ2-5 gives the whole variable domain KAGVTQTPRYLIKTRGQQVTLSCSPISGHRSVSWYQQTPGQGLQFLFEYFSETQRNKGNFPGRFSGRQFSNSRSEMNVSTLELGDSALYLCASSVGTGRQETQYFGPGTRLLVL.

J is TRBJ1-4 and V is TRBV5-6; tentative D call: TRBD1 (5 bases). From germline, CDR1 is SGHDT and CDR2 YYEEEE. V was trimmed by 5 bases and J by 3 bases, leaving 11 bases between them. The CDR3 contains 14 residues. CDR3 sequence: CASRRQGSNEKLFF. The CDR3 nucleotides are TGTGCCAGCAGGCGTCAGGGATCTAATGAAAAACTGTTTTTT.

This clonotype was counted ten times or more. V and J are TRBV3-1 and TRBJ2-7, with D uncertain. V dropped 1 base and J dropped 5 bases, with 3 bases sitting between them. This CDR3 has 11 residues. CDR1 is LGHDT and CDR2 is YNNKEL in the germline V gene (reference sequence). The CDR3 DNA follows: TGTGCCAGCAGCCAAGGCCACGAGCAGTACTTC. It codes for CASSQGHEQYF.

This clonotype appeared a few times. The chain recombines TRBV25-1 with TRBJ2-7; D possibly corresponds to TRBD2 (6 bases). Germline loops: CDR1 MGHDK, CDR2 SYGVNS. V was shortened by 5 bases and J by 0 bases, with 14 bases between the two germline ends. The CDR3 spans 15 residues. The CDR3 loop is CASSSGRRGSYEQYF. CDR3 sequence (DNA): TGTGCCAGCAGTTCAGGGAGGAGGGGCTCCTACGAGCAGTACTTC.

The CDR3 loop is CASSLVRAGEQFF. In DNA form, the CDR3 reads TGTGCCAGCAGCTTAGTAAGAGCGGGTGAGCAGTTCTTC. The genes are TRBV7-7 and TRBJ2-1; a weak D match, TRBD2 (6 bases). Germline CDR1 and CDR2: SSHAT and FNYEAQ (reference sequence). The CDR3 is 13 amino acids. V lost 1 base, J lost 9 bases, and 10 bases lay in between.

V usage is TRBV20-1 and J usage is TRBJ2-5; D not certain. Germline-derived CDR1 and CDR2 are DFQATT and SNEGSKA (reference sequence). The CDR3 consists of 13 residues. V was shortened by 0 bases and J by 5 bases, with 10 bases between the two germline ends. CDR3 coding DNA: TGCAGTGCTAGAGAAAGCCCTAGGGAGACCCAGTACTTC. This sequence encodes CSARESPRETQYF.

This clonotype was observed a handful of times. The chain couples TRBV27 to TRBJ2-7; D gene uncertain. The germline CDR1 and CDR2 sequences are MNHEY and SMNVEV (reference sequence). Trimming shortened V by 0 bases and J by 5 bases, and 11 bases separated the two germline ends. The CDR3 spans 14 residues. The chain's CDR3 is CASSLSSRGDEQYF. Written as DNA, the CDR3 is TGTGCCAGCAGTTTATCGAGTCGTGGGGACGAGCAGTACTTC.

Written as DNA, the CDR3 is TGTGCCAGCAGCCAACTGCCTAGCGGATACAATGAGCAGTTCTTC. Its translation is CASSQLPSGYNEQFF. This chain joins TRBV4-2 and TRBJ2-1; TRBD2 agrees at 7 bases. Germline lookup yields CDR1 LGHNA and CDR2 YNFKEQ. This CDR3 contains 15 residues. V was pared by 2 bases and J by 4 bases, with 5 bases of the junction left unmatched.

Only a few counts were recorded for this clonotype. The rearrangement links TRBV5-1 to TRBJ2-7; maybe TRBD2 (6 bases). Per germline, CDR1 SGHRS and CDR2 YFSETQ. V was shortened by 5 bases and J by 6 bases, with 15 bases between the two germline ends. This CDR3 region has 13 residues. CDR3 nucleotide sequence: TGCGCCAGCAGTATGGCGGGACCTCGCGAGCAGTACTTC. Encoded protein: CASSMAGPREQYF.

In this sample, this clonotype turned up a few times. The gene calls are TRBV7-9 and TRBJ1-1; D is uncertain. CDR1 SEHNR and CDR2 FQNEAQ come from the germline V gene (reference sequence). The CDR3 has 14 amino acids. V was shortened by 3 bases and J by 2 bases, with 10 bases between the two germline ends. The CDR3 is CASSFVLSNTEAFF. The CDR3 DNA sequence: TGTGCCAGCAGCTTTGTTCTCTCCAACACTGAAGCTTTCTTT.

This chain links TRBV27 with TRBJ2-1; possible D gene TRBD1, 5 bases. Per germline, CDR1 MNHEY and CDR2 SMNVEV (reference sequence). Trimming cost V 8 bases and J 4 bases, with 9 bases left between them. The CDR3 runs 12 residues. Here the CDR3 DNA reads TGTGCCAGCGGACACGCTTACAATGAGCAGTTCTTC. Its translation: CASGHAYNEQFF.

The chain links TRBV29-1 to TRBJ1-1, with a weak D call TRBD1 (5 bases). Trimming removed 7 bases from V and 4 bases from J, with 16 bases in between. The CDR3 covers 13 residues. CDR1 is SQVTM, CDR2 ANQGSEA, per germline. The CDR3 spells CSAGDAEGTEAFF. The CDR3 region has the DNA TGCAGCGCGGGGGATGCCGAGGGCACTGAAGCTTTCTTT.

This clonotype was observed at least ten times. The chain has TRBV20-1 and TRBJ2-6; D unresolved. CDR3 length: 14 residues. The V end lost 4 bases, the J end lost 2 bases, and 9 bases lay between the germline ends. From germline, CDR1 is DFQATT and CDR2 SNEGSKA (reference sequence). The CDR3 protein is CSAKRVPGANVLTF. The DNA of the CDR3 is TGCAGTGCTAAGAGAGTTCCTGGGGCCAACGTCCTGACTTTC.

This clonotype occurred a few times. The chain employs TRBV5-1 and TRBJ1-1; 8 nucleotides line up with TRBD1. J lost 7 bases, V lost 2 bases, and 13 bases had no gene match. The CDR3 is 16 residues long. Germline V CDR1 and CDR2: SGHRS, YFSETQ. The CDR3 loop is CASSLEGGDRGSEAFF. In DNA, the CDR3 is TGCGCCAGCAGCTTAGAGGGAGGAGACAGGGGAAGTGAAGCTTTCTTT.

The gene calls are TRBV20-1 and TRBJ2-1; 8 bases map to TRBD2. Germline V gene data show CDR1 as DFQATT and CDR2 as SNEGSKA (reference sequence). Trimming took 6 bases from V and 14 from J; bases not matched to a gene: 6. This CDR3 is built from 10 residues. CDR3 bases: TGCAGTGCCACCAAGCGGGGGAAGTTCTTC. It is translated as CSATKRGKFF.

V gene TRBV7-2 combines with J gene TRBJ2-2; 8 nucleotides match TRBD2. CDR1 is SGHTA, CDR2 FQGNSA, per germline. J was trimmed by 7 bases and V by 5 bases; bases with no gene match: 9. The CDR3 runs 15 residues. The CDR3 nucleotides are TGTGCCAGCAGCCCATCCCGGGGGGGTGGCGGGGAGCTGTTTTTT. Residues: CASSPSRGGGGELFF. Full variable domain (missing parts from reference TRBV7-2 and TRBJ2-2): GAGVSQSPSNKVTEKGKDVELRCDPISGHTALYWYRQSLGQGLEFLIYFQGNSAPDKSGLPSDRFSAERTGGSVSTLTIQRTQQEDSAVYLCASSPSRGGGGELFFGEGSRLTVL.

The CDR3 coding sequence is TGTGCCTGGAACAGGGGTTACGAGCAGTACTTC. Translation gives CAWNRGYEQYF. This chain joins TRBV30 and TRBJ2-7; 7 bases are shared with TRBD1. V was clipped by 4 bases and J by 4 bases; unmatched bases: 1. CDR1 GTSNPN and CDR2 SVGIG come from the germline V gene (reference sequence). This CDR3 comprises 11 residues. Variable domain in full (rest from reference TRBV30 and TRBJ2-7): SQTIHQWPATLVQPVGSPLSLECTVEGTSNPNLYWYRQAAGRGLQLLFYSVGIGQISSEVPQNLSASRPQDRQFILSSKKLLLSDSGFYLCAWNRGYEQYFGPGTRLTVT.

In this sample, this clonotype turned up a few times. The chain links TRBV12-3 or TRBV12-4 to TRBJ1-3; the D is unclear. Trimming took off 1 base at V and 3 bases at J, with 7 bases between the two ends. The CDR3 extends over 14 amino acids. The CDR3 DNA sequence: TGTGCCAGCAGTTTAGGAGGGAATGGAAACACCATATATTTT. It codes for CASSLGGNGNTIYF.